The TCR beta chain under discussion was sequenced for a study of early T cells in non-severe SARS-CoV-2 infection. Study as a whole: Sequencing was performed on bulk RNA from unsorted whole blood, leaving chains unpaired.

Each single cDNA molecule received a unique molecular identifier. TCRdb re-called the 5' RACE reads with MiXCR, one entry per CDR3 protein. The repertoire holds about 28,000 distinct CDR3 sequences, 5.4% seen once, with roughly 0.88% in the top ten. There are a few counts of this clonotype. The V gene's germline CDR1 is DFQATT and CDR2 SNEGSKA (reference sequence). The CDR3 spans 17 residues. Trimming cost V 3 bases and J 1 base; bases outside gene matches: 13. The rearrangement joins TRBV20-1 to TRBJ2-3; 7 nucleotides line up with TRBD2. The receptor was derived from an adult who was a healthcare worker with PCR-confirmed SARS-CoV-2 infection or an uninfected control (not recorded which). The source material was whole blood. CDR3: CSASIFSGKWGTDTQYF. The CDR3 nucleotides read TGCAGTGCTAGTATTTTCAGCGGGAAGTGGGGCACAGATACGCAGTATTTT.